These T cell receptor beta chains were read from a single sample in a study of patients and donors after allogeneic stem cell transplantation. Each CDR3 protein gets one entry after TCRdb re-called the RT-PCR reads with MiXCR. Of about 110,000 distinct CDR3 sequences listed, roughly 37% are singletons. The sequencing input was blood, either unsorted or a sorted T cell fraction (not recorded which). These receptors were taken from a human donor who was either an allogeneic HSCT recipient or a stem cell or donor lymphocyte infusion donor (not recorded which). It is not recorded whose cells these are; they may come from a transplant donor. The CDR3 runs from the conserved cysteine through the conserved F or W. The D gene is left open where the match is weak. A clone size is listed for some rows: how often the clone was seen (once, few, many), or a class if it is expanded.

v_gene	d_gene	j_gene	abundance	CDR3nt	CDR3aa
TRBV12-3/TRBV12-4	TRBD2	TRBJ2-1	NA	TGTGCCAGCGGACTAGCTGTGCAGTTCTTC	CASGLAVQFF
TRBV7-9	NA	TRBJ1-1	NA	TGTGCCAGCAGCCTCACAGCGTTGAACACTGAAGCTTTCTTT	CASSLTALNTEAFF
TRBV6-5	NA	TRBJ1-2	NA	TGTGCCAGCAGTCAGACCGTGTTAGGGGGCTACACCTTC	CASSQTVLGGYTF
TRBV3-1	NA	TRBJ2-4	NA	TGTGCCAGCAGCCAAGATCTTGGGACTCTTAAAAACATTCAGTACTTC	CASSQDLGTLKNIQYF
TRBV7-9	NA	TRBJ2-7	NA	TGTGCCAGCGGGTGGCTAGCGCGAGACGAGCAGTACTTC	CASGWLARDEQYF
TRBV20-1	NA	TRBJ2-7	few	TGCAGTGCTAGAGAGGGAGGAACAGGGAGGTCCGAGCAGTACTTC	CSAREGGTGRSEQYF
TRBV7-9	NA	TRBJ1-4	many	TGTGCCAGCAGTACCCAGGGATCTTATGAAAAACTGTTTTTT	CASSTQGSYEKLFF
TRBV12-3/TRBV12-4	NA	TRBJ1-5	few	TGTGCCAGCACCTTCCTTGGGACGGATAATCAGCCCCAGCATTTT	CASTFLGTDNQPQHF
TRBV7-2	TRBD1	TRBJ1-5	NA	TGTGCCAGCAGCTTAGCGGGGACAGTCCATCAGCCCCAGCATTTT	CASSLAGTVHQPQHF
TRBV7-8	NA	TRBJ1-4	few	TGTGCCAGCAGCTTATTGCGGGAGAGTGAAAAACTGTTTTTT	CASSLLRESEKLFF
TRBV7-9	NA	TRBJ1-2	NA	TGTGCCAGCAGCTTAGCGGGTGGGGCCAACTATGGCTACACCTTC	CASSLAGGANYGYTF
TRBV29-1	TRBD1	TRBJ1-4	few	TGCAGCGTTGAAGTCCCGGGACAGGGTTTTAATGAAAAACTGTTTTTT	CSVEVPGQGFNEKLFF
TRBV7-2	TRBD2	TRBJ2-7	many	TGTGCCAGCAAAAGCGGGAGCTCCTACGAGCAGTACTTC	CASKSGSSYEQYF
TRBV7-7	TRBD1	TRBJ2-5	NA	TGTGCTAGCAGCTTAGGACAGGGGTGGCAAGAGACCCAGTACTTC	CASSLGQGWQETQYF
TRBV29-1	NA	TRBJ1-1	few	TGCAGCGTGCTCTATCTCACTGAAGCTTTCTTT	CSVLYLTEAFF
TRBV25-1	NA	TRBJ1-1	NA	TGTGCCAGCAGAAGGGGACAGAACACTGAAGCTTTCTTT	CASRRGQNTEAFF
TRBV7-2	NA	TRBJ1-4	NA	TGTGCCAGCAGCCTCAACAGGGCCGGCATTGAAAAACTGTTTTTT	CASSLNRAGIEKLFF
TRBV20-1	NA	TRBJ2-5	NA	TGCAGTGCTAGGACCTGGGGAGAGACCCAGTACTTC	CSARTWGETQYF
TRBV7-2	NA	TRBJ2-3	NA	TGTGCCAGCAGCGGATACAGAACTAGCACAGATACGCAGTATTTT	CASSGYRTSTDTQYF
TRBV25-1	NA	TRBJ1-1	NA	TGTGCCAGCAGTCCTGCTTTCTTT	CASSPAFF
TRBV29-1	TRBD1	TRBJ2-7	NA	TGCAGCGTGCACAGGGGGAACGAGCAGTACTTC	CSVHRGNEQYF
TRBV20-1	TRBD2	TRBJ2-3	NA	TGCAGTGCTATAAGGGTACTAGCGGGCCTCACAGATACGCAGTATTTT	CSAIRVLAGLTDTQYF
TRBV19	NA	TRBJ2-1	NA	TGTGCCAGTAGTGGTATTACGGGGCGAACCTACAATGAGCAGTTCTTC	CASSGITGRTYNEQFF
TRBV6-5	TRBD1	TRBJ1-4	NA	TGTGCCAGCAGTTCCACCGGGACAGGGAATGAAAAACTGTTTTTT	CASSSTGTGNEKLFF
TRBV2	NA	TRBJ1-5	NA	TGTGCCAGCAGGGGACAAGGACAGATCAATCAGCCCCAGCATTTT	CASRGQGQINQPQHF
TRBV10-3	NA	TRBJ1-4	few	TGTGCCATCGCTCCGACACAGGGAGCTAATGAAAAACTGTTTTTT	CAIAPTQGANEKLFF
TRBV2	NA	TRBJ1-1	NA	TGTGCCAGCAGTTTACAGGTGCGGTTGAGTAACACTGAAGCTTTCTTT	CASSLQVRLSNTEAFF
TRBV5-1	TRBD2	TRBJ2-1	NA	TGCGCCAGCAGCTTGGCTCTAGCGGGAGGGAGCTCCTACAATGAGCAGTTCTTC	CASSLALAGGSSYNEQFF
TRBV7-8	NA	TRBJ2-3	NA	TGTGCCAGCAGCTTAGCGAGGACTGCGGCAGATACGCAGTATTTT	CASSLARTAADTQYF
TRBV28	NA	TRBJ2-5	many	TGTGCCAGCAGCTCCCAAGAGACCCAGTACTTC	CASSSQETQYF
TRBV9	TRBD1	TRBJ2-2	NA	TGTGCCAGCAGCACCGACAGGGGTAACACCGGGGAGCTGTTTTTT	CASSTDRGNTGELFF
TRBV5-1	TRBD2	TRBJ2-7	NA	TGCGCCAGTAAAACACACCTGGGAGGGCCCTACGAGCAGTACTTC	CASKTHLGGPYEQYF
TRBV6-5	NA	TRBJ1-3	NA	TGTGCCAGCAGCGGGTCAGTTTCCTCTGGAAACACCATATATTTT	CASSGSVSSGNTIYF
TRBV5-6	NA	TRBJ1-2	NA	TGTGCCAGCCTAAAACAGGGAATTGCCTATGGCTACACCTTC	CASLKQGIAYGYTF
TRBV15	TRBD1	TRBJ1-5	NA	TGTGCCACCAGCATTGGGACAGGGACCAATCAGCCCCAGCATTTT	CATSIGTGTNQPQHF
TRBV28	TRBD1	TRBJ1-2	NA	TGTGCCAGCACCCCTGCGGGGACAGGGCTCTATGGCTACACCTTC	CASTPAGTGLYGYTF
TRBV6-6	NA	TRBJ1-4	NA	TGTGCCAGCAGTTACCAGGTCGGGGAAAAACTGTTTTTT	CASSYQVGEKLFF
TRBV5-5	TRBD1	TRBJ1-3	few	TGTGCCAGCAGCGGGACAGGGTCTGGAAACACCATATATTTT	CASSGTGSGNTIYF